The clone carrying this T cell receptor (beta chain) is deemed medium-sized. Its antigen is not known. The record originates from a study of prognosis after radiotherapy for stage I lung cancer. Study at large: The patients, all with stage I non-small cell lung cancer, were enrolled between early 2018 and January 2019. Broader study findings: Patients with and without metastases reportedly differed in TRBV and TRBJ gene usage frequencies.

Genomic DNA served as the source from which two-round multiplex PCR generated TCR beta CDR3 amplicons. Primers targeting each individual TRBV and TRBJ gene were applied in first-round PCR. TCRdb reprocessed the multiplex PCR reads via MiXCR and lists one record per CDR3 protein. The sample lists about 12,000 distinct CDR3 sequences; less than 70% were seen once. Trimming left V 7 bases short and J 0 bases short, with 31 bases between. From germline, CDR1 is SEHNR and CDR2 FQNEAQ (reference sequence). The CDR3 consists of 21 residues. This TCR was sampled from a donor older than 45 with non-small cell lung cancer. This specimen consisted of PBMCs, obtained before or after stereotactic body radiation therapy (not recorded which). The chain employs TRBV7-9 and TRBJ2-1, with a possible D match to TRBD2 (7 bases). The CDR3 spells CASTPWFGGAGVGSSYNEQFF. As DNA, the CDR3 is TGTGCCAGCACCCCATGGTTTGGGGGGGCGGGAGTCGGTTCCTCCTACAATGAGCAGTTCTTC. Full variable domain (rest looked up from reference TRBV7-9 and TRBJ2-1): DTGVSQNPRHKITKRGQNVTFRCDPISEHNRLYWYRQTLGQGPEFLTYFQNEAQLEKSRLLSDRFSAERPKGSFSTLEIQRTEQGDSAMYLCASTPWFGGAGVGSSYNEQFFGPGTRLTVL.